These T cell receptor beta chains were read from a single sample in a study of graft-versus-host responses after intestinal transplantation. Measured with immunoSEQ multiplex PCR; TCRdb has only the in-frame clones, and not every one. The sample consists of tens of thousands of clones, 75% to 95% of them appearing once. Their antigens remain unidentified. The sequenced sample was unstimulated CD4+ T cells sorted from spleen or lymph node cells, obtained before intestinal transplant. All receptors derive from a human donor who received an intestinal transplant. Each CDR3 is given with its conserved first and last residue. Fields, in order: J gene, D gene, CDR3 length, V gene, clone size, CDR3 DNA, CDR3 protein. D genes are given only for firm matches. Not all rows give a size; the values are once, few, many and, for expanded clones, a class.

J: TRBJ2-2; D: TRBD2; length: 15; V: TRBV6-4; size: few; DNA: TGTGCCAGCAGTACGGGACTACAAAACACCGGGGAGCTGTTTTTT; CDR3: CASSTGLQNTGELFF
J: TRBJ1-1; D: NA; length: 12; V: TRBV7-9; size: few; DNA: TGTGCCAGCAGCCCAACCGGGATTGAAGCTTTCTTT; CDR3: CASSPTGIEAFF
J: TRBJ2-3; D: NA; length: 15; V: TRBV19; size: NA; DNA: TGTGCCAGTAGTATTCGGGGGGCTAACGCAGATACGCAGTATTTT; CDR3: CASSIRGANADTQYF
J: TRBJ1-2; D: TRBD1; length: 13; V: TRBV6-5; size: NA; DNA: TGTGCCAGCAGAGAGACAGGGGACTATGGCTACACCTTC; CDR3: CASRETGDYGYTF
J: TRBJ2-3; D: NA; length: 13; V: TRBV30; size: NA; DNA: TGTGCCTGGAGCGGGGGGCCCCCAGATACGCAGTATTTT; CDR3: CAWSGGPPDTQYF
J: TRBJ2-5; D: TRBD2; length: 14; V: TRBV6-6; size: NA; DNA: TGTGCCAGCAGCCCTAGCGGGGCCCTGGGGGAGCAGTACTTC; CDR3: CASSPSGALGEQYF
J: TRBJ1-6; D: NA; length: 12; V: TRBV7-2; size: NA; DNA: TGTGCCAGCAGCTTAGACTGGTCACCCCTCCACTTT; CDR3: CASSLDWSPLHF
J: TRBJ2-2; D: TRBD1; length: 18; V: TRBV11-2; size: NA; DNA: TGTGCCAGCAGCCTCGGACAGGGAAGAACGACGAACACCGGGGAGCTGTTTTTT; CDR3: CASSLGQGRTTNTGELFF
J: TRBJ1-1; D: TRBD1; length: 12; V: TRBV29-1; size: NA; DNA: TGCAGCGTTAACTCCCCGGGACAGGAAGCTTTCTTT; CDR3: CSVNSPGQEAFF
J: TRBJ2-3; D: TRBD2; length: 17; V: TRBV9; size: NA; DNA: TGTGCCAGCAGCCTCGGACTAGCGGGGGGGAACACAGATACGCAGTATTTT; CDR3: CASSLGLAGGNTDTQYF
J: TRBJ2-3; D: NA; length: 17; V: TRBV30; size: NA; DNA: TGTGCCTGGAGTGTACTGGGCGGGTTTTCGGGCACAGATACGCAGTATTTT; CDR3: CAWSVLGGFSGTDTQYF
J: TRBJ2-1; D: NA; length: 14; V: TRBV10-1; size: NA; DNA: TGCGCCAGCAGTGAAGAGCACCTAACGAATGAGCAGTTCTTC; CDR3: CASSEEHLTNEQFF
J: TRBJ2-7; D: TRBD2; length: 14; V: TRBV7-2; size: NA; DNA: TGTGCCAGCAGCTACCAGACGGGAGGCTACGAGCAGTACTTC; CDR3: CASSYQTGGYEQYF
J: TRBJ1-6; D: NA; length: 15; V: TRBV4-3; size: NA; DNA: TGCGCCAGCAGCCAAGAAAGGGGTCGGGATTCACCCCTCCACTTT; CDR3: CASSQERGRDSPLHF
J: TRBJ1-1; D: NA; length: 16; V: TRBV9; size: NA; DNA: TGTGCCAGCAGCGTAGCGAAGGACGCGGGCGGTCATCGCGCTTTCTTT; CDR3: CASSVAKDAGGHRAFF
J: TRBJ1-3; D: NA; length: 15; V: TRBV19; size: NA; DNA: TGTGCCAGTAGTATAGATCGGGGAACTGGAAACACCATATATTTT; CDR3: CASSIDRGTGNTIYF
J: TRBJ2-2; D: NA; length: 14; V: TRBV5-4; size: NA; DNA: TGTGCCAGCAGCGGGGACACGAACACCGGGGAGCTGTTTTTT; CDR3: CASSGDTNTGELFF
J: TRBJ1-3; D: NA; length: 15; V: TRBV18; size: NA; DNA: TGTGCCAGCTCACCAGGACAGAGCTCTGGAAACACCATATATTTT; CDR3: CASSPGQSSGNTIYF
J: TRBJ1-2; D: TRBD1; length: 14; V: TRBV19; size: NA; DNA: TGTGCCAGTAGTATTCGGGACAGAGGATATGGCTACACCTTC; CDR3: CASSIRDRGYGYTF
J: TRBJ2-1; D: TRBD2; length: 17; V: TRBV13; size: NA; DNA: TGTGCCAGCAGCTCGGCAGGTGTCGGGGGGATATACAATGAGCAGTTCTTC; CDR3: CASSSAGVGGIYNEQFF
J: TRBJ2-7; D: NA; length: 14; V: TRBV27; size: NA; DNA: TGTGCCAGCAGTCTCAGGGTCTACGACTACGAGCAGTACTTC; CDR3: CASSLRVYDYEQYF
J: TRBJ1-2; D: TRBD1; length: 14; V: TRBV7-2; size: NA; DNA: TGTGCCAGCAGCGCGGGACAGGGTCGCTATGGCTACACCTTC; CDR3: CASSAGQGRYGYTF
J: TRBJ1-2; D: TRBD1; length: 12; V: TRBV19; size: NA; DNA: TGTGCCAGTAACCATCCAGGGGGTGGCTACACCTTC; CDR3: CASNHPGGGYTF
J: TRBJ1-2; D: TRBD1; length: 15; V: TRBV5-1; size: NA; DNA: TGCGCCAGCAGCTCGTCGACAGGGGCAGGGAATGGCTACACCTTC; CDR3: CASSSSTGAGNGYTF
J: TRBJ1-5; D: NA; length: 14; V: TRBV19; size: NA; DNA: TGTGCCAGTAAGATCGGAGAGGGCAATCAGCCCCAGCATTTT; CDR3: CASKIGEGNQPQHF
J: TRBJ2-5; D: TRBD1; length: 14; V: TRBV5-1; size: NA; DNA: TGCGCCAGCAGCTCGCGGACAGGGGGTGAGACCCAGTACTTC; CDR3: CASSSRTGGETQYF
J: TRBJ1-3; D: TRBD1; length: 15; V: TRBV29-1; size: NA; DNA: TGCAGCGTGGGGACAGGGGCGAGCTCTGGAAACACCATATATTTT; CDR3: CSVGTGASSGNTIYF